A selection of T cell receptor beta chains follows, all from one sample in a study of T-cell memory formation after mild COVID-19. In TCRdb, the 5' RACE reads were re-called with MiXCR into one record per CDR3 protein. The table has 250,000 to 350,000 distinct CDR3 sequences, about 15% seen once. Sample: PBMCs or a T cell subset sorted from them (not recorded which). The receptors shown here come from a man in his late teens or twenties who had mild COVID-19 (a few samples of this study predate the infection). Cell type and time point are not known. CDR3s include the opening cysteine and the closing phenylalanine or tryptophan. D genes are given only for firm matches. Only some rows state a clone size, as once, few, many or a class for expanded clones.

J gene: TRBJ2-7; V gene: TRBV4-3; D gene: TRBD1; clone size: .; CDR3 protein: CASSHGTGGVSYEQYF; CDR3 DNA: TGCGCCAGCAGCCATGGTACAGGGGGAGTTTCCTACGAGCAGTACTTC
J gene: TRBJ2-4; V gene: TRBV11-3; D gene: .; clone size: few; CDR3 protein: CASSLDGANIQYF; CDR3 DNA: TGTGCCAGCAGCTTAGACGGGGCGAACATTCAGTACTTC
J gene: TRBJ2-3; V gene: TRBV3-1; D gene: TRBD2; clone size: .; CDR3 protein: CASSQGLAGGSTDTQYF; CDR3 DNA: TGTGCCAGCAGCCAGGGACTAGCGGGGGGGAGCACAGATACGCAGTATTTT
J gene: TRBJ1-2; V gene: TRBV4-3; D gene: .; clone size: few; CDR3 protein: CASSQAPPRAGTNYGYTF; CDR3 DNA: TGCGCCAGCAGCCAAGCCCCTCCCCGGGCAGGAACTAACTATGGCTACACCTTC
J gene: TRBJ1-1; V gene: TRBV12-3/TRBV12-4; D gene: .; clone size: few; CDR3 protein: CASSPARTEAFF; CDR3 DNA: TGTGCCAGCAGCCCGGCCAGAACTGAAGCTTTCTTT
J gene: TRBJ2-7; V gene: TRBV6-6; D gene: TRBD1; clone size: few; CDR3 protein: CASSPTGAGYEQYF; CDR3 DNA: TGTGCCAGCAGCCCCACAGGGGCAGGTTACGAGCAGTACTTC
J gene: TRBJ2-6; V gene: TRBV9; D gene: .; clone size: few; CDR3 protein: CASSVAVRLGSSGANVLTF; CDR3 DNA: TGTGCCAGCAGCGTAGCTGTCAGGTTGGGTTCCTCTGGGGCCAACGTCCTGACTTTC
J gene: TRBJ2-5; V gene: TRBV28; D gene: TRBD2; clone size: .; CDR3 protein: CASRSGGAGETQYF; CDR3 DNA: TGTGCCAGCAGAAGCGGGGGGGCTGGGGAGACCCAGTACTTC
J gene: TRBJ1-1; V gene: TRBV27; D gene: .; clone size: .; CDR3 protein: CASSFGSPGLAFF; CDR3 DNA: TGTGCCAGCAGTTTTGGGTCACCGGGTTTAGCTTTCTTT
J gene: TRBJ2-1; V gene: TRBV10-2; D gene: TRBD1; clone size: .; CDR3 protein: CASSVQGTNEQFF; CDR3 DNA: TGCGCCAGCAGTGTACAGGGGACCAATGAGCAGTTCTTC
J gene: TRBJ2-1; V gene: TRBV10-3; D gene: .; clone size: few; CDR3 protein: CAISGTVGYNEQFF; CDR3 DNA: TGTGCCATCAGTGGAACAGTTGGCTACAATGAGCAGTTCTTC
J gene: TRBJ2-7; V gene: TRBV6-2/TRBV6-3; D gene: TRBD1; clone size: .; CDR3 protein: CASNKLPGTGGSEQYF; CDR3 DNA: TGTGCCAGCAACAAGCTTCCCGGGACAGGGGGCAGTGAGCAGTACTTC
J gene: TRBJ1-2; V gene: TRBV7-8; D gene: .; clone size: few; CDR3 protein: CASSLGDSAIGYTF; CDR3 DNA: TGTGCCAGCAGCCTTGGGGACTCAGCTATCGGCTACACCTTC
J gene: TRBJ1-2; V gene: TRBV29-1; D gene: .; clone size: few; CDR3 protein: CSVGGPVYGYTF; CDR3 DNA: TGCAGCGTTGGTGGGCCGGTCTATGGCTACACCTTC
J gene: TRBJ2-5; V gene: TRBV4-1; D gene: TRBD2; clone size: few; CDR3 protein: CASNPGLAGRETQYF; CDR3 DNA: TGCGCCAGCAACCCGGGACTAGCGGGGAGAGAGACCCAGTACTTC
J gene: TRBJ2-1; V gene: TRBV4-3; D gene: TRBD2; clone size: .; CDR3 protein: CASSRTSGGAYEQFF; CDR3 DNA: TGCGCCAGCAGCCGAACTAGCGGGGGGGCGTATGAGCAGTTCTTC
J gene: TRBJ1-6; V gene: TRBV7-2; D gene: .; clone size: few; CDR3 protein: CASTPWQGPTSPLHF; CDR3 DNA: TGTGCCAGCACCCCCTGGCAGGGTCCGACTTCACCCCTCCACTTT
J gene: TRBJ1-2; V gene: TRBV5-5; D gene: .; clone size: .; CDR3 protein: CASSLAPGREREGYTF; CDR3 DNA: TGTGCCAGCAGCTTGGCCCCCGGCAGGGAGCGAGAGGGCTACACCTTC
J gene: TRBJ2-4; V gene: TRBV5-5; D gene: TRBD1; clone size: many; CDR3 protein: CASSWAGGGLNIQYF; CDR3 DNA: TGTGCCAGCAGCTGGGCAGGGGGTGGACTGAACATTCAGTACTTC
J gene: TRBJ1-1; V gene: TRBV6-6; D gene: .; clone size: .; CDR3 protein: CASSYFGTNTEAFF; CDR3 DNA: TGTGCCAGCAGTTACTTTGGCACGAACACTGAAGCTTTCTTT
J gene: TRBJ2-3; V gene: TRBV5-4; D gene: .; clone size: .; CDR3 protein: CASSPSTGTDTQYF; CDR3 DNA: TGTGCCAGCAGCCCCTCCACAGGCACAGATACGCAGTATTTT
J gene: TRBJ2-2; V gene: TRBV6-2/TRBV6-3; D gene: .; clone size: .; CDR3 protein: CASNKNTGELFF; CDR3 DNA: TGTGCCAGCAATAAGAACACCGGGGAGCTGTTTTTT
J gene: TRBJ1-6; V gene: TRBV4-1; D gene: .; clone size: .; CDR3 protein: CASSQEGGNSPLHF; CDR3 DNA: TGCGCCAGCAGCCAAGAGGGGGGCAATTCACCCCTCCACTTT
J gene: TRBJ2-7; V gene: TRBV6-2/TRBV6-3; D gene: .; clone size: few; CDR3 protein: CASSYSNQISYEQYF; CDR3 DNA: TGTGCCAGCAGTTACTCGAACCAGATCTCCTACGAGCAGTACTTC
J gene: TRBJ2-7; V gene: TRBV6-2/TRBV6-3; D gene: .; clone size: few; CDR3 protein: CASGEGGLYEQYF; CDR3 DNA: TGTGCCAGCGGAGAGGGTGGTCTCTACGAGCAGTACTTC
J gene: TRBJ1-1; V gene: TRBV6-5; D gene: .; clone size: .; CDR3 protein: CASRHRVEEGEAFF; CDR3 DNA: TGTGCCAGCAGACACAGGGTAGAGGAGGGTGAAGCTTTCTTT
J gene: TRBJ2-6; V gene: TRBV7-9; D gene: .; clone size: few; CDR3 protein: CASSLGSQFGANVLTF; CDR3 DNA: TGTGCCAGCAGCTTAGGGTCGCAGTTTGGGGCCAACGTCCTGACTTTC
J gene: TRBJ2-7; V gene: TRBV11-2; D gene: .; clone size: few; CDR3 protein: CASSFRGGMIFQQYF; CDR3 DNA: TGTGCCAGCAGCTTTCGCGGAGGCATGATTTTTCAACAGTACTTC
J gene: TRBJ1-5; V gene: TRBV12-3/TRBV12-4; D gene: TRBD1; clone size: .; CDR3 protein: CASRPGTDNQPQHF; CDR3 DNA: TGTGCCAGCAGGCCGGGGACAGACAATCAGCCCCAGCATTTT
J gene: TRBJ2-2; V gene: TRBV4-2; D gene: .; clone size: few; CDR3 protein: CASSQDPSTTGELFF; CDR3 DNA: TGTGCCAGCAGCCAAGACCCTAGTACAACCGGGGAGCTGTTTTTT
J gene: TRBJ2-1; V gene: TRBV6-6; D gene: .; clone size: few; CDR3 protein: CASSGVFDSLYEQFF; CDR3 DNA: TGTGCCAGCAGCGGCGTCTTTGACAGCCTCTATGAGCAGTTCTTC
J gene: TRBJ2-1; V gene: TRBV7-7; D gene: .; clone size: .; CDR3 protein: CASSFDSLGQSHEQFF; CDR3 DNA: TGTGCTAGCAGCTTCGACTCCTTAGGGCAGAGCCATGAGCAGTTCTTC
J gene: TRBJ2-7; V gene: TRBV6-5; D gene: .; clone size: few; CDR3 protein: CASSYSEGEEQYF; CDR3 DNA: TGTGCCAGCAGTTACTCGGAGGGTGAGGAGCAGTACTTC
J gene: TRBJ2-5; V gene: TRBV7-9; D gene: TRBD1; clone size: few; CDR3 protein: CASSEDRVMETQYF; CDR3 DNA: TGTGCCAGCTCCGAGGACAGGGTAATGGAGACCCAGTACTTC
J gene: TRBJ2-1; V gene: TRBV3-1; D gene: TRBD2; clone size: many; CDR3 protein: CASSSGSGGTYNEQFF; CDR3 DNA: TGTGCCAGCAGCTCAGGTAGCGGGGGGACTTACAATGAGCAGTTCTTC
J gene: TRBJ1-2; V gene: TRBV5-6; D gene: .; clone size: few; CDR3 protein: CASSLDQGRGYTF; CDR3 DNA: TGTGCCAGCAGCTTGGATCAGGGCAGGGGCTACACCTTC
J gene: TRBJ2-3; V gene: TRBV6-5; D gene: .; clone size: .; CDR3 protein: CASGWTAGDTQYF; CDR3 DNA: TGTGCCAGCGGGTGGACAGCCGGAGATACGCAGTATTTT
J gene: TRBJ2-5; V gene: TRBV3-1; D gene: TRBD1; clone size: many; CDR3 protein: CASSQSRFRGHTQETQYF; CDR3 DNA: TGTGCCAGCAGCCAGTCGCGATTCAGGGGGCATACCCAAGAGACCCAGTACTTC
J gene: TRBJ2-5; V gene: TRBV4-1; D gene: TRBD1; clone size: few; CDR3 protein: CASSQVAGQGEKETQYF; CDR3 DNA: TGCGCCAGCAGCCAAGTGGCCGGACAGGGGGAGAAAGAGACCCAGTACTTC
J gene: TRBJ2-7; V gene: TRBV20-1; D gene: .; clone size: many; CDR3 protein: CSAREHKTGEQYF; CDR3 DNA: TGCAGTGCTAGAGAACATAAGACGGGCGAGCAGTACTTC
J gene: TRBJ1-6; V gene: TRBV7-2; D gene: .; clone size: .; CDR3 protein: CASSSPAQGRNSPLHF; CDR3 DNA: TGTGCCAGCAGCTCACCCGCGCAGGGGAGAAATTCACCCCTCCACTTT
J gene: TRBJ2-7; V gene: TRBV10-2; D gene: .; clone size: medium-sized; CDR3 protein: CASRPGDSYEQYF; CDR3 DNA: TGCGCCAGCAGGCCTGGGGACTCCTACGAGCAGTACTTC
J gene: TRBJ2-5; V gene: TRBV5-1; D gene: .; clone size: few; CDR3 protein: CASSWGGGGQETQYF; CDR3 DNA: TGCGCCAGCAGCTGGGGCGGGGGCGGCCAAGAGACCCAGTACTTC
J gene: TRBJ1-2; V gene: TRBV6-2/TRBV6-3; D gene: .; clone size: many; CDR3 protein: CASSHPQWETYGYTF; CDR3 DNA: TGTGCCAGCAGTCACCCCCAGTGGGAAACCTATGGCTACACCTTC
J gene: TRBJ2-1; V gene: TRBV20-1; D gene: TRBD1; clone size: .; CDR3 protein: CSAMTGANNEQFF; CDR3 DNA: TGCAGTGCTATGACAGGGGCGAACAATGAGCAGTTCTTC
J gene: TRBJ2-2; V gene: TRBV6-6; D gene: .; clone size: many; CDR3 protein: CASSPPPGFAGELFF; CDR3 DNA: TGTGCCAGCAGTCCCCCCCCAGGGTTTGCCGGGGAGCTGTTTTTT
J gene: TRBJ2-5; V gene: TRBV7-6; D gene: .; clone size: few; CDR3 protein: CASSGSTGVQETQYF; CDR3 DNA: TGTGCCAGCAGCGGGTCCACGGGAGTACAAGAGACCCAGTACTTC
J gene: TRBJ2-5; V gene: TRBV20-1; D gene: TRBD2; clone size: .; CDR3 protein: CSATSGGAYQETQYF; CDR3 DNA: TGCAGTGCTACTAGCGGGGGGGCCTACCAAGAGACCCAGTACTTC
J gene: TRBJ2-5; V gene: TRBV5-1; D gene: .; clone size: .; CDR3 protein: CASSQGPPQVTQYF; CDR3 DNA: TGCGCCAGCAGCCAGGGACCTCCCCAAGTGACCCAGTACTTC
J gene: TRBJ2-1; V gene: TRBV24-1; D gene: .; clone size: .; CDR3 protein: CATSGGTDSYNEQFF; CDR3 DNA: TGTGCCACCAGTGGGGGGACCGACTCCTACAATGAGCAGTTCTTC
J gene: TRBJ2-2; V gene: TRBV20-1; D gene: .; clone size: few; CDR3 protein: CSAVGRANTGELFF; CDR3 DNA: TGCAGTGCTGTCGGCCGCGCGAACACCGGGGAGCTGTTTTTT
J gene: TRBJ1-2; V gene: TRBV6-5; D gene: TRBD1; clone size: few; CDR3 protein: CASRAQGVDGYTF; CDR3 DNA: TGTGCCAGCAGGGCCCAGGGGGTGGATGGCTACACCTTC
J gene: TRBJ1-1; V gene: TRBV6-6; D gene: .; clone size: few; CDR3 protein: CASSYSRGTHLGTEAFF; CDR3 DNA: TGTGCCAGCAGTTACTCGCGAGGGACCCACCTTGGCACTGAAGCTTTCTTT
J gene: TRBJ1-1; V gene: TRBV29-1; D gene: .; clone size: .; CDR3 protein: CSVDRGGGTEAFF; CDR3 DNA: TGCAGCGTTGACCGGGGCGGGGGAACTGAAGCTTTCTTT
J gene: TRBJ2-6; V gene: TRBV29-1; D gene: .; clone size: once; CDR3 protein: CSFMGVTGANVLTF; CDR3 DNA: TGCAGCTTCATGGGGGTAACTGGGGCCAACGTCCTGACTTTC